This T cell receptor (beta chain) stems from a study of blood T cells in healthy people across ages. As for the study in general: Capture by template switching was about one barcoded beta molecule per two T cells.

With a J-beta primer mix and a sample-barcoded 5' primer, a second PCR ran roughly 6 to 12 cycles. Each cDNA molecule was tagged by a template-switch adaptor with 12 random nucleotides. MiXCR was run by TCRdb on the 5' RACE reads, yielding one entry per CDR3 protein. The sample holds 700,000 or so distinct CDR3 sequences, around two fifths seen once. The extraction recovered at least 5.5 micrograms of total RNA per sample. V gave up 5 bases and J gave up 7 bases; unmatched junction bases: 9. CDR1 and CDR2 from the germline V gene are PRHDT and FYEKMQ (reference sequence). This CDR3 is 15 amino acids long. On this clonotype: The antigen is not known.

Study results and caveats: Naive CD4+ cells and diversity were both higher in long-lived donors than in aged donors.

This sequence originates from an elderly man in good health. The specimen was blood. The chain employs TRBV13 and TRBJ1-4; 8 bases match TRBD1. CDR3 in DNA: TGTGCCAGCAGCCTTCAGGGGGCGCTTAGTGAAAAACTGTTTTTT. Amino acid sequence: CASSLQGALSEKLFF. Filled out from reference TRBV13 and TRBJ1-4, the complete variable domain reads AAGVIQSPRHLIKEKRETATLKCYPIPRHDTVYWYQQGPGQDPQFLISFYEKMQSDKGSIPDRFSAQQFSDYHSELNMSSLELGDSALYFCASSLQGALSEKLFFGSGTQLSVL.